These 5 T cell receptor beta chains were sequenced from one sample in a study of liver allograft versus peripheral blood T cells. About the study: T cell receptor repertoires in transplanted livers were compared with those in recipients' peripheral blood.

One entry per CDR3 protein results from TCRdb running MiXCR on the reads. This table has several thousand distinct CDR3 sequences, roughly 23% appearing once. The receptors were sampled from a human patient who had a liver transplant. Some T cells here may be from the graft donor.

Within the sample, this clonotype is medium-sized. The V call is TRBV19, the J call TRBJ1-1; D not resolved. The CDR3 sequence is 13 residues long. Germline V CDR1 and CDR2: LNHDA, SQIVND (reference sequence). Trimming stripped 3 bases from V and 1 base from J, with 6 bases between. The CDR3 loop reads CASSMATNTEAFF. CDR3 in DNA: TGTGCCAGTAGTATGGCTACGAACACTGAAGCTTTCTTT.

This clonotype is classed as medium-sized (0.01 to 0.1%). The chain recombines TRBV7-9 with TRBJ2-7, with D possibly being TRBD1 (6 bases). The germline V gene encodes CDR1 SEHNR and CDR2 FQNEAQ (reference sequence). With 4 bases removed from V and 2 bases from J, the gap between germline ends came to 15 bases. The CDR3 loop spans 15 amino acids. CDR3 region: CASSSGRGLTYEQYF. The CDR3, as DNA: TGTGCCAGCAGCTCCGGCAGGGGTCTCACCTACGAGCAGTACTTC.

In its sample, this clonotype is medium-sized. The rearrangement links TRBV13 to TRBJ1-3; D gene uncertain. Germline V gene lookup returns CDR1 PRHDT and CDR2 FYEKMQ (reference sequence). Trimming left V 1 base short and J 6 bases short, with 7 bases between. The CDR3 consists of 13 residues. The CDR3 loop is CASSLDPLNTIYF. The CDR3 DNA reads as TGTGCCAGCAGCTTAGACCCTTTAAACACCATATATTTT.

By proportion, this clonotype is medium-sized. The rearrangement links TRBV19 to TRBJ1-5, with 9 bases matching TRBD1. This CDR3 has 16 amino acids. Germline V gene sequence: CDR1 LNHDA, CDR2 SQIVND (reference sequence). The junction had 9 bases not matched to a gene; V was cut back by 5 bases and J by 4 bases. The CDR3 nucleotides are TGTGCCAGTAGTGCCTCCCACAGGGGGCTTAATCAGCCCCAGCATTTT. Amino acids: CASSASHRGLNQPQHF.

This clonotype was detected only a few times. This chain uses TRBV5-6 with TRBJ1-1, with 8 nucleotides matching TRBD1. CDR3 length: 15 amino acids. Germline assignment: CDR1 SGHDT and CDR2 YYEEEE. The V segment lost 3 bases and the J segment 6 bases; nucleotides outside the gene matches: 10. The CDR3 loop reads CASSWTGMRLAEAFF. The CDR3 bases are TGTGCCAGCAGCTGGACAGGGATGCGGCTCGCTGAAGCTTTCTTT.